This entry describes one TCR beta chain. The V end was cut by 5 bases, the J end by 10 bases, with 12 bases between. The germline V gene encodes CDR1 SNHLY and CDR2 FYNNEI. The CDR3 totals 12 residues. The method was immunoSEQ multiplex PCR; TCRdb's version includes in-frame clones alone and lacks a portion of them. The data hold around 76,000 clones, with around nine tenths observed a single time. The data are from a study of technical replicates of blood from a few donors. The chain employs TRBV2 and TRBJ2-1; weak D call: TRBD1 (6 bases). The sample consisted of T cells isolated from PBMCs. This clonotype was sampled from a human donor in good health. CDR3 nucleotide sequence: TGTGCCAGCAGTTTTAGTGGGGGCGAGCAGTTCTTC. This translates into CASSFSGGEQFF. The whole variable domain, filled in from reference TRBV2 and TRBJ2-1, reads EPEVTQTPSHQVTQMGQEVILRCVPISNHLYFYWYRQILGQKVEFLVSFYNNEISEKSEIFDDQFSVERPDGSNFTLKIRSTKLEDSAMYFCASSFSGGEQFFGPGTRLTVL.